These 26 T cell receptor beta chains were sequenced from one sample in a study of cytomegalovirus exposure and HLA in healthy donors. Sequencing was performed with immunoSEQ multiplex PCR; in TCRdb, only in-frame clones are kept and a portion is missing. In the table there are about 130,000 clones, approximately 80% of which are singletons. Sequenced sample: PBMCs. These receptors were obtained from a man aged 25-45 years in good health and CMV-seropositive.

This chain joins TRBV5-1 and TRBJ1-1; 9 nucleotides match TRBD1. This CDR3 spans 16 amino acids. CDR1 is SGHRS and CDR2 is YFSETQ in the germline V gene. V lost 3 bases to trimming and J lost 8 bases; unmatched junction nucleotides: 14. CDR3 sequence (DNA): TGCGCCAGCAGCTCGGCCCAACCGGGACAGGGCGCGGAAGCTTTCTTT. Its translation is CASSSAQPGQGAEAFF.

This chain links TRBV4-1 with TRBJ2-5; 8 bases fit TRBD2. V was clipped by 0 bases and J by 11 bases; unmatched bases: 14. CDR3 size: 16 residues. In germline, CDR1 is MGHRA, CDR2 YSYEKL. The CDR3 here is CASSQDNGGGNRRQYF. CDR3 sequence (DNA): TGCGCCAGCAGCCAAGATAACGGCGGGGGGAACAGGAGACAGTACTTC.

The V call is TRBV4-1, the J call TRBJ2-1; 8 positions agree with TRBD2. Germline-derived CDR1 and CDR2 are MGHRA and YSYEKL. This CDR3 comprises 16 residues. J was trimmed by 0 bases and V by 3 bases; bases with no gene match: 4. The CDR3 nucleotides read TGCGCCAGCAGCCAGGTGAGCGGGAGCTCCTACAATGAGCAGTTCTTC. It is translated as CASSQVSGSSYNEQFF.

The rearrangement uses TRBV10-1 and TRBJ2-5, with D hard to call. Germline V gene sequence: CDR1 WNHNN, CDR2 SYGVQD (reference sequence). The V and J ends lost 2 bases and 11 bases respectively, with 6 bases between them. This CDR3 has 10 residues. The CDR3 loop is CASSEGQQYF. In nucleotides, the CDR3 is TGCGCCAGCAGTGAGGGGCAGCAGTACTTC.

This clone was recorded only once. CDR3 sequence (DNA): TGCGCCAGCAGCTATACCGGACAGGGGGCGTCAAAGACCCAGTACTTC. Protein: CASSYTGQGASKTQYF. The chain employs TRBV5-1 and TRBJ2-5; TRBD1 matches at 11 bases. The CDR3 consists of 16 residues. With V trimmed by 3 bases and J by 6 bases, 10 bases remained unmatched. Germline assignment: CDR1 SGHRS and CDR2 YFSETQ.

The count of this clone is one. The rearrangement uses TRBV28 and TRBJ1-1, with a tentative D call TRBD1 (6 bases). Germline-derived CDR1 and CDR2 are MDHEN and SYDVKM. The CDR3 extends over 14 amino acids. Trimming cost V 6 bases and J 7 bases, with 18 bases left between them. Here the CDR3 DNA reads TGTGCCAGCAGCCGCCTCGCCGGGACAAATGAAGCTTTCTTT. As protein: CASSRLAGTNEAFF. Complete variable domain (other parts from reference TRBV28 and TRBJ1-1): DVKVTQSSRYLVKRTGEKVFLECVQDMDHENMFWYRQDPGLGLRLIYFSYDVKMKEKGDIPEGYSVSREKKERFSLILESASTNQTSMYLCASSRLAGTNEAFFGQGTRLTVV.

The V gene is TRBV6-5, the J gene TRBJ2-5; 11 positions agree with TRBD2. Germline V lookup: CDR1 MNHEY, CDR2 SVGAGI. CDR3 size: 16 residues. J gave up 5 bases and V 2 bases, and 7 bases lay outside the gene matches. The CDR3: CASSYGLAGGMETQYF. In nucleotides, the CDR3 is TGTGCCAGCAGTTACGGACTAGCGGGTGGCATGGAGACCCAGTACTTC.

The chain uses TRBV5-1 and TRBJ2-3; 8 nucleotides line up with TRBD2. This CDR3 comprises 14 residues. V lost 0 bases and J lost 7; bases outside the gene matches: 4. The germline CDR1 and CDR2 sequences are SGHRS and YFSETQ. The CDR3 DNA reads TGCGCCAGCAGCTTGGGCGGGAGGAAGAATACGCAGTATTTT. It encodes CASSLGGRKNTQYF.

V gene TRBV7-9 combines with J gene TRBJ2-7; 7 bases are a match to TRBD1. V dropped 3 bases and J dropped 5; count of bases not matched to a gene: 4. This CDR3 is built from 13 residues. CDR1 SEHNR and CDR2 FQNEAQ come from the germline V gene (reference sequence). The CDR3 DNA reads TGTGCCAGCAGCTTCTTCGGGACAGACGAGCAGTACTTC. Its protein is CASSFFGTDEQYF.

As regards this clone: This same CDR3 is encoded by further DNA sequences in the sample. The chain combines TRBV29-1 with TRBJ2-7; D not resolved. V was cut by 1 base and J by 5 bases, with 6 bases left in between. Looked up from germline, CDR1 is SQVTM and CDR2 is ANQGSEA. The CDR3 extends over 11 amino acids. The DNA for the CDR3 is TGCAGCGTTGAAGCTCGAGACGAGCAGTACTTC. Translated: CSVEARDEQYF.

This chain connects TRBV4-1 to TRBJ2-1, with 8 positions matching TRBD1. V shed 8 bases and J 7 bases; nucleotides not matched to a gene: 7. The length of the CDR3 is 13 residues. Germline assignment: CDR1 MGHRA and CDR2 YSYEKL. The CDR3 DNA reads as TGCGCCAGCCGCAGGGGGCCCGGGAATGAGCAGTTCTTC. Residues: CASRRGPGNEQFF.

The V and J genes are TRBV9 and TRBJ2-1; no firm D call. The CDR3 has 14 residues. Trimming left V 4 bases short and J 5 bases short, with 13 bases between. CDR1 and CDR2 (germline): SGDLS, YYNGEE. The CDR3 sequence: CASSIRPRDNEQFF. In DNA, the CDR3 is TGTGCCAGCAGCATCAGACCCCGGGACAATGAGCAGTTCTTC.

DNA of the CDR3: TGCGCCAGCAGCTGGGTTGGGGGCCGGAATGAAAAACTGTTTTTT. Amino acids: CASSWVGGRNEKLFF. The rearrangement joins TRBV5-1 to TRBJ1-4; tentatively, D is TRBD1 (6 bases). The CDR3 is 15 amino acids. Germline CDR1 SGHRS, CDR2 YFSETQ. The V and J ends lost 3 bases and 5 bases respectively, with 14 bases between them.

The CDR3 loop is CASSSGIAGNTIYF. In DNA form, the CDR3 reads TGCGCCAGCAGCTCCGGGATCGCTGGAAACACCATATATTTT. The chain combines TRBV5-1 with TRBJ1-3; D unclear. V was clipped by 3 bases and J by 2 bases, with 9 bases between them. Germline assignment: CDR1 SGHRS and CDR2 YFSETQ. This CDR3 contains 14 residues.

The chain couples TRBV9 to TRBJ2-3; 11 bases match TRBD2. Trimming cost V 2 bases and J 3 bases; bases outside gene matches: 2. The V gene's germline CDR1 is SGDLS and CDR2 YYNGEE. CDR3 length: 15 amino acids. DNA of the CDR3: TGTGCCAGCAGCGTGGGGACTAGCGGTACAGATACGCAGTATTTT. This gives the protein CASSVGTSGTDTQYF.

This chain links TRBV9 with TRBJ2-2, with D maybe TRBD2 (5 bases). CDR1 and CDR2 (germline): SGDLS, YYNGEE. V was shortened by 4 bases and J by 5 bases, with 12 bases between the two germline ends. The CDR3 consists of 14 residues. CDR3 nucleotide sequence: TGTGCCAGCAGCACCCGAGGGAGTACCGGGGAGCTGTTTTTT. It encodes CASSTRGSTGELFF. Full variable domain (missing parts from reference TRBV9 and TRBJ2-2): DSGVTQTPKHLITATGQRVTLRCSPRSGDLSVYWYQQSLDQGLQFLIQYYNGEERAKGNILERFSAQQFPDLHSELNLSSLELGDSALYFCASSTRGSTGELFFGEGSRLTVL.

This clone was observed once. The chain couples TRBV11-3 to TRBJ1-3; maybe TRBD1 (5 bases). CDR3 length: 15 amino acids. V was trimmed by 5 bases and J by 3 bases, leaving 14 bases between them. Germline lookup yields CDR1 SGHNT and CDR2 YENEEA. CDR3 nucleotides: TGTGCCAGCAGCCGTTCTCAGGGTGTTGGAAACACCATATATTTT. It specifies CASSRSQGVGNTIYF.

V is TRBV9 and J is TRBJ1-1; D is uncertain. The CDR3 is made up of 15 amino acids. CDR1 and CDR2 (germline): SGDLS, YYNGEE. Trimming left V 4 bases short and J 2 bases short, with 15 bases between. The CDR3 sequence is CASSLHREANTEAFF. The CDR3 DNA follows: TGTGCCAGCAGCCTCCACCGCGAGGCAAACACTGAAGCTTTCTTT.

The CDR3: CASSYGTGPYEQYF. CDR3 in DNA: TGTGCCAGCAGTTACGGGACAGGGCCTTACGAGCAGTACTTC. V is TRBV6-5 and J is TRBJ2-7; 9 bases map to TRBD1. CDR3 length: 14 residues. After removal of 2 bases from V and 4 bases from J, the junction contained 3 bases not matched to a gene. Germline CDR1 reads MNHEY; CDR2 reads SVGAGI.

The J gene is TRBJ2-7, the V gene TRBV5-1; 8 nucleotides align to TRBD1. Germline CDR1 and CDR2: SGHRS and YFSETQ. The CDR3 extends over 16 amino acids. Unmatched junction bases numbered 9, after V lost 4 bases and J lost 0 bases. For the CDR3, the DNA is TGCGCCAGCAGCGCCTATGGGGGGACAGGCTCCTACGAGCAGTACTTC. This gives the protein CASSAYGGTGSYEQYF.

The CDR3 DNA follows: TGCGCCAGCGTAGACTTCACAACAGGGGTGAAAAACGAGCAGTACTTC. Amino acids: CASVDFTTGVKNEQYF. The chain uses TRBV10-1 and TRBJ2-7, with 7 positions matching TRBD1. Germline CDR1 is WNHNN and CDR2 is SYGVQD (reference sequence). Trimming removed 8 bases from V and 5 bases from J; junction bases left unmatched: 18. The CDR3 is 16 amino acids.

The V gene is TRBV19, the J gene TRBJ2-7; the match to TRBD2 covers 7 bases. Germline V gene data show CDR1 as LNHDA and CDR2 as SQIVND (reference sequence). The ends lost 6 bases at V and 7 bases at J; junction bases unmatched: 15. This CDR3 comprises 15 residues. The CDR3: CASSIGLGAPPEQYF. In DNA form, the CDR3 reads TGTGCCAGTAGCATCGGACTAGGAGCCCCCCCGGAGCAGTACTTC.

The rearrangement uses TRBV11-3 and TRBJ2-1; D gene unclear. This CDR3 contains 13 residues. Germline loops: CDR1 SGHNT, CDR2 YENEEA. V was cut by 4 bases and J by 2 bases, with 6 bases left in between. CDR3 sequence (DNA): TGTGCCAGCAGCTCGATAGCCTACAATGAGCAGTTCTTC. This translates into CASSSIAYNEQFF.

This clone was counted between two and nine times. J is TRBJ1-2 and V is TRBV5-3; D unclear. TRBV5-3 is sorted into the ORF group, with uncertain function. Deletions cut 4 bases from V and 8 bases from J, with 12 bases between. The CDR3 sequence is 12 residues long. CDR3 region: CARSNIEEGYTF. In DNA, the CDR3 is TGTGCCAGAAGCAATATTGAGGAAGGCTACACCTTC.

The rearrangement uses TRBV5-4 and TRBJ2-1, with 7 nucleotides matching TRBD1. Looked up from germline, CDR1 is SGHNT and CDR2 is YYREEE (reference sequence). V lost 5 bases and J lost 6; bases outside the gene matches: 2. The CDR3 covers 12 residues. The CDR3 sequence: CASSRDSNEQFF. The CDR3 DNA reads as TGTGCCAGCAGTAGGGACAGCAATGAGCAGTTCTTC.

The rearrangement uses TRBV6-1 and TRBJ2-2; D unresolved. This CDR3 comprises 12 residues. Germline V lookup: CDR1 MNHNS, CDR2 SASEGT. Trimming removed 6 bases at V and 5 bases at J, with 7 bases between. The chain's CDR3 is CASSQLTGELFF. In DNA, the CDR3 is TGTGCCAGCAGCCAGTTGACCGGGGAGCTGTTTTTT.